This T cell receptor beta chain emerged from a study of cytomegalovirus exposure and HLA in healthy donors. Study conclusions and caveats: The records held CMV serostatus as the only immune exposure information. Three chains linked to CMV were shown in vitro to be specific for CMV antigens.

60 Vbeta and 13 Jbeta primers were used in PCR. Only in-frame clones appear in the TCRdb table, and some are missing; sequencing was by immunoSEQ multiplex PCR. The sample shows fewer than 200,000 clones, around 79% of them seen only once. A few counts support this clone. Its antigen is not identified. Sequencing was done on a sample of PBMCs. The receptor was derived from a male donor in good health and CMV-seropositive.

The DNA for the CDR3 is TGTGCCAGCAGCTTGGTCGTTACGGGGGGCTCCTACGAGCAGTACTTC. This sequence encodes CASSLVVTGGSYEQYF. The chain employs TRBV5-4 and TRBJ2-7; TRBD2 agrees at 7 bases. Germline CDR1 and CDR2: SGHNT and YYREEE (reference sequence). The CDR3 length is 16 residues. Unmatched junction bases numbered 6, after V lost 0 bases and J lost 0 bases.